This TCR beta chain came from a study of OX40 agonist ivuxolimab in advanced cancers. About the study: The study enrolled dose-escalation patients with hepatocellular carcinoma, melanoma, renal cell or head and neck cancer. Earlier treatment with anti-PD-1, anti-PD-L1 or anti-CTLA-4 was permitted, and 30% to 40% had received some.

Clones were sequenced by immunoSEQ multiplex PCR, and TCRdb holds only the in-frame ones, with some missing. The sample contains about 64,000 clones, about 80% of which appear only once. The germline CDR1 and CDR2 sequences are SGHVS and FNYEAQ. Trimming pared 2 bases from V and 0 bases from J, leaving 4 bases between. The CDR3 is 13 residues long. The TCR was taken from an adult with an advanced solid tumor such as melanoma, head and neck, liver or kidney cancer. The sample was CD4+ or CD8+ T cells sorted from blood, taken in a trial of the OX40 agonist ivuxolimab. The V call is TRBV7-6, the J call TRBJ1-2; D call uncertain. The CDR3 here is CASSLLTNYGYTF. The CDR3 nucleotides read TGTGCCAGCAGCTTACTAACTAACTATGGCTACACCTTC.